These 17 T cell receptor beta chains were all obtained from the same sample, sequenced in a study of blood T cell repertoires in COVID-19. Measured with immunoSEQ multiplex PCR; TCRdb has only the in-frame clones, and not every one. The sample records approximately 490,000 clones, 80% to 90% being singletons. What was sequenced was PBMCs or T cells enriched from blood (not recorded which). These receptors originate from a woman in her fifties or sixties who had recovered from COVID-19.

This rearrangement joins TRBV6-5 to TRBJ2-1; 11 nucleotides align to TRBD1. The germline CDR1 and CDR2 sequences are MNHEY and SVGAGI. V shed 6 bases, J shed 5 bases, and the junction held 6 bases outside the gene matches. The length of the CDR3 is 15 residues. The CDR3, as DNA: TGTGCCAGCAGGGGACTGGGACAGGGGGACAATGAGCAGTTCTTC. It codes for CASRGLGQGDNEQFF.

V is TRBV5-6 and J is TRBJ1-2; 8 bases fit TRBD1. The CDR3 contains 13 residues. Germline CDR1 is SGHDT and CDR2 is YYEEEE. The trim removed 0 bases at V and 5 bases at J, leaving 0 bases unmatched. DNA for the CDR3: TGTGCCAGCAGCTTGGGGACAGGGTATGGCTACACCTTC. It codes for CASSLGTGYGYTF.

There are a few counts of this clone. The gene calls are TRBV3-1 (or the pseudogene TRBV3-2) and TRBJ1-1, with D unclear. The CDR3 extends over 13 amino acids. Germline values: CDR1 LGHDT, CDR2 YNNKEL (reference sequence). V was pared by 3 bases and J by 1 base, with 6 bases between. The CDR3 protein is CASSHGGNTEAFF. CDR3 nucleotide sequence: TGTGCCAGCAGCCACGGAGGGAACACTGAAGCTTTCTTT.

The rearrangement joins TRBV5-5 to TRBJ2-7; possible D gene TRBD1, 6 bases. Germline V lookup: CDR1 SGHKS, CDR2 YYEKEE (reference sequence). The V end was cut by 5 bases, the J end by 2 bases, with 11 bases between. The CDR3 totals 13 residues. CDR3 coding DNA: TGTGCCAGCAGTCGGGACATTACCTACGAGCAGTACGTC. Translated: CASSRDITYEQYV.

The chain is built from TRBV24-1 and TRBJ1-1; TRBD1 matches at 8 bases. The CDR3 is 12 residues long. With V trimmed by 7 bases and J by 11 bases, 8 bases remained unmatched. Germline V lookup: CDR1 KGHDR, CDR2 SFDVKD. This chain's CDR3 is CATSRDRGRAFF. In DNA, the CDR3 is TGTGCCACCAGCCGAGACAGGGGTAGGGCTTTCTTT.

The chain combines TRBV5-1 with TRBJ2-2; a weak D match, TRBD1 (6 bases). Deletions cut 4 bases from V and 0 bases from J, with 10 bases between. The V gene's germline CDR1 is SGHRS and CDR2 YFSETQ. This CDR3 is 15 amino acids long. CDR3 sequence (DNA): TGCGCCAGCAGCCCCGGGACAACGAACACCGGGGAGCTGTTTTTT. Its translation: CASSPGTTNTGELFF.

The CDR3 DNA follows: TGTGCCAGCAGCTTTAGCCCCGCAGGGACATACTATGGCTACACCTTC. This sequence encodes CASSFSPAGTYYGYTF. The chain employs TRBV7-2 and TRBJ1-2, with a tentative D call TRBD1 (6 bases). Germline assignment: CDR1 SGHTA and CDR2 FQGNSA. CDR3 length: 16 amino acids. V was pared by 3 bases and J by 3 bases, with 17 bases between.

The V call is TRBV2, the J call TRBJ2-7, with TRBD2 identical over 9 bases. CDR3 length: 15 amino acids. The germline gives CDR1 SNHLY, CDR2 FYNNEI. Losses at the gene ends were 3 bases for V and 1 base for J; bases not matched to a gene: 4. CDR3 bases: TGTGCCAGCAGTGAGGGGACTAGCAGATCCTACGAGCAGTACGTC. Protein product: CASSEGTSRSYEQYV.

The chain uses TRBV29-1 and TRBJ2-7; TRBD1 matches at 10 bases. The CDR3 runs to 12 residues. In germline, CDR1 is SQVTM, CDR2 ANQGSEA. V lost 6 bases and J lost 5; bases outside the gene matches: 4. The DNA for the CDR3 is TGCAGCGTGGGGACAGGGGAACACGAGCAGTACGTC. Protein sequence: CSVGTGEHEQYV.

This clone was counted only a few times. The chain has TRBV2 and TRBJ1-5; tentatively, D is TRBD1 (5 bases). V lost 3 bases, J lost 6 bases, and 12 bases lay in between. This CDR3 has 14 amino acids. CDR1 is SNHLY and CDR2 is FYNNEI in the germline V gene. CDR3 sequence: CASSDPAGLQPQHF. The CDR3 DNA reads as TGTGCCAGCAGTGACCCGGCAGGGCTTCAGCCCCAGCATTTT.

The genes are TRBV29-1 and TRBJ2-3; D may be TRBD1 (5 bases). The CDR3 has 12 residues. The V end was cut by 5 bases, the J end by 2 bases, with 8 bases between. In germline, CDR1 is SQVTM, CDR2 ANQGSEA. This CDR3 reads CSVQGYTDTQYF. The CDR3 nucleotides read TGCAGCGTTCAGGGATACACAGATACGCAGTATTTT.

V gene TRBV16 combines with J gene TRBJ2-3; 9 nucleotides agree with TRBD1. Unmatched junction bases numbered 1, after V lost 0 bases and J lost 3 bases. Per germline, CDR1 KGHSY and CDR2 FQNENV. The CDR3 is made up of 15 amino acids. CDR3 DNA sequence: TGTGCCAGCAGCCAATCCGGGACAGGGACAGATACGCAGTATTTT. Amino acids: CASSQSGTGTDTQYF.

This clone was counted a few times. The chain is built from TRBV10-3 and TRBJ1-2; TRBD1 is a possible D gene (5 bases). In germline, CDR1 is ENHRY, CDR2 SYGVKD. This CDR3 is 13 amino acids long. V was pared by 5 bases and J by 4 bases, with 11 bases between. CDR3 nucleotide sequence: TGTGCCATCAGTCTTCAGGGTATCTATGGCTACACCTTC. It encodes CAISLQGIYGYTF.

The CDR3 nucleotides are TGTGCCAGCTCAAAGGGGGGGGCAGGGACCTCTGGGGCCAACGTCCTGACTTTC. This encodes CASSKGGAGTSGANVLTF. The chain employs TRBV5-4 and TRBJ2-6; weak D call: TRBD2 (7 bases). The CDR3 is 18 amino acids. V lost 7 bases and J 0 bases, leaving 20 bases between the germline ends. CDR1 is SGHNT and CDR2 is YYREEE in the germline V gene (reference sequence).

Here the CDR3 DNA reads TGTGCCAGCAGCACAGGTGGGCTTGAGCAGTTCTTC. It codes for CASSTGGLEQFF. The chain uses TRBV7-2 and TRBJ2-1, with D perhaps matching TRBD1 (5 bases). The CDR3 loop spans 12 amino acids. Germline loops: CDR1 SGHTA, CDR2 FQGNSA. V was shortened by 5 bases and J by 9 bases, with 11 bases between the two germline ends. The full variable domain, with the rest looked up from reference TRBV7-2 and TRBJ2-1, is GAGVSQSPSNKVTEKGKDVELRCDPISGHTALYWYRQSLGQGLEFLIYFQGNSAPDKSGLPSDRFSAERTGGSVSTLTIQRTQQEDSAVYLCASSTGGLEQFFGPGTRLTVL.

The J gene is TRBJ1-3, the V gene TRBV6-5; tentatively, D is TRBD1 (5 bases). The CDR3 extends over 12 amino acids. CDR1 is MNHEY and CDR2 is SVGAGI in the germline V gene. For the CDR3, the DNA is TGTGCGACGGGGGTCTTCGGAAACACCATATATTTT. Its protein is CATGVFGNTIYF.

The V and J genes are TRBV5-1 and TRBJ1-4, with 11 bases aligning to TRBD1. Germline CDR1 and CDR2: SGHRS and YFSETQ. The V gene end was trimmed by 5 bases and the J gene end by 7 bases; junction bases not matched to a gene: 4. The CDR3 sequence is 14 residues long. The CDR3 protein is CASSSGTGGEKLFF. The CDR3 DNA reads TGCGCCAGCAGTTCCGGGACAGGGGGTGAAAAACTGTTTTTT.